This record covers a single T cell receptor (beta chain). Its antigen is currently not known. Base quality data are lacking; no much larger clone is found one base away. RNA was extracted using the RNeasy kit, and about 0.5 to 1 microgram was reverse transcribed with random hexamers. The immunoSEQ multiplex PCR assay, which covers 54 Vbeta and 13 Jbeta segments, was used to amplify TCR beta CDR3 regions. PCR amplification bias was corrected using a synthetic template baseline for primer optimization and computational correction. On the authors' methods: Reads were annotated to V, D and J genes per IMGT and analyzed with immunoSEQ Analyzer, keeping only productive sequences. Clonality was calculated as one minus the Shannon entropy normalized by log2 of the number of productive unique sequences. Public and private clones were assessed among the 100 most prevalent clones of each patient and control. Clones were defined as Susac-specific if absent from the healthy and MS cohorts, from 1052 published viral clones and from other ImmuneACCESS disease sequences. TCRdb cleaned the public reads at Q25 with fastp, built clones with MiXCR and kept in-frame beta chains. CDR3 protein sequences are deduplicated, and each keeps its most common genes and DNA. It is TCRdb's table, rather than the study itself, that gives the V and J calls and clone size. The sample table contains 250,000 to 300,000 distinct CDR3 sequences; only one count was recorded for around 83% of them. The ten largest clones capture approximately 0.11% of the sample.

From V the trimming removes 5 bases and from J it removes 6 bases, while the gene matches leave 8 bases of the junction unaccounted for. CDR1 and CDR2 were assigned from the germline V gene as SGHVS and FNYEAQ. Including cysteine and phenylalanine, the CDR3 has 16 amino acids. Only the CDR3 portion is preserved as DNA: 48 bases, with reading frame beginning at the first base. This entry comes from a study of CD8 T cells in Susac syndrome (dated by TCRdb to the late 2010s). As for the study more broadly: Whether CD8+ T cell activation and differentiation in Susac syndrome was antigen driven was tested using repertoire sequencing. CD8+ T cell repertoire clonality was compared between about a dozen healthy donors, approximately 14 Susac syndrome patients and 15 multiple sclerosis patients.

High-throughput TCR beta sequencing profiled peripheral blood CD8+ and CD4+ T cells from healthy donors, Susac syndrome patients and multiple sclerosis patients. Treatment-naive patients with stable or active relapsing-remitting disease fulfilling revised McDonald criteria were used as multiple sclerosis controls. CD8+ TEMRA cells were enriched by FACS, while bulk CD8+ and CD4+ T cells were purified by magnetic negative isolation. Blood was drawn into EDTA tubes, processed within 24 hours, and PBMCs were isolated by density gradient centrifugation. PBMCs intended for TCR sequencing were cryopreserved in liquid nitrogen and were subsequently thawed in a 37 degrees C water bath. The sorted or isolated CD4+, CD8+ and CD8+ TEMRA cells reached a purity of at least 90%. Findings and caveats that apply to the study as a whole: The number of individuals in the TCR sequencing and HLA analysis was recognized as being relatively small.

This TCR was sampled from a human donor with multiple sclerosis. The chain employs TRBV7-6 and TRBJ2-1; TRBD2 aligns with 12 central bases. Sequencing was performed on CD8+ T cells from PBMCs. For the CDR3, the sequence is CASSQRTSGTSNEQFF. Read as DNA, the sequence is TGTGCCAGCAGCCAAAGGACTAGCGGGACCAGCAATGAGCAGTTCTTC.